This paragraph covers one T cell receptor beta chain sequence. TCRdb keeps only in-frame clones here, not all; method: immunoSEQ multiplex PCR. Of hundreds of thousands of clones detected, more than 80% appear once; the ten largest clones hold roughly 8%. The data stem from a study of blood T cell repertoires in COVID-19. This CDR3 spans 15 amino acids. Germline loops: CDR1 KGHSH, CDR2 LQKENI. V trimming: 5 bases; J trimming: 6 bases; junction bases outside the gene matches: 11. The V and J genes are TRBV18 and TRBJ1-1; TRBD1 matches at 8 bases. This sequence was found in a woman of 80 years or more with COVID-19, enrolled during active disease. The sample taken for sequencing was peripheral blood. The DNA of the CDR3 is TGTGCCAGCTCATCAGCATCCGGGACAGGCTCTGAAGCTTTCTTT. It translates to CASSSASGTGSEAFF.